This T cell receptor (beta chain) was recovered during a study of technical replicates of blood from a few donors. With V trimmed by 6 bases and J by 1 base, 5 bases remained unmatched. In germline, CDR1 is SNHLY, CDR2 FYNNEI. The CDR3 contains 15 residues. Measured with immunoSEQ multiplex PCR; TCRdb has only the in-frame clones, and not every one. The table records roughly 52,000 clones, around 96% of them present only once. The source of this sequence is a human donor in good health. Some clones in this sample may be carry-over from other donors' samples. The sequenced sample was PBMCs. The chain combines TRBV2 with TRBJ2-2, with TRBD1 identical over 7 bases. The CDR3 sequence is CASRTGTVNTGELFF. DNA of the CDR3: TGTGCCAGCAGGACCGGGACAGTGAACACCGGGGAGCTGTTTTTT.